This passage covers 26 T cell receptor beta chains from one sample sequenced in a study of cytotoxic CD8 clonotypes in ibrutinib-treated CLL. The assay was immunoSEQ multiplex PCR, and TCRdb's table has in-frame clones only and misses some. The sample lists 110,000 to 150,000 clones, approximately 77% seen once, with approximately 27% in the top ten. Sequencing used PBMCs, obtained after 12 months of ibrutinib treatment. All receptors come from a human donor with chronic lymphocytic leukemia.

V gene TRBV5-4 combines with J gene TRBJ2-7, with TRBD1 matching over 7 bases. V lost 5 bases, J lost 1 base, and 9 bases stayed unmatched. The CDR3 has 15 residues. CDR1 and CDR2 from the germline V gene are SGHNT and YYREEE (reference sequence). The CDR3: CASSLPGQQSYEQYF. CDR3 bases: TGTGCCAGCAGTCTGCCGGGACAGCAGTCCTACGAGCAGTACTTC.

This clone has a single count. The rearrangement joins TRBV7-9 to TRBJ2-7; D perhaps matches TRBD1 (6 bases). The V and J ends lost 2 bases and 6 bases respectively, with 11 bases between them. Germline values: CDR1 SEHNR, CDR2 FQNEAQ (reference sequence). CDR3 length equals 13 residues. In nucleotides, the CDR3 is TGTGCCAGCAGCTTACTACAGGGTGGCGAGCAGTACTTC. Protein sequence: CASSLLQGGEQYF.

This clone was observed a single time. The J gene is TRBJ1-3, the V gene TRBV4-1, with D possibly TRBD1 on 5 matching bases. Germline V gene data show CDR1 as MGHRA and CDR2 as YSYEKL. The CDR3 runs 15 residues. Between the trimmed V and J ends, which lost 1 base and 5 bases, there was a span of 12 bases. The CDR3 coding sequence is TGCGCCAGCAGCCAAGTGGCAGGGTTTAGAAACACCATATATTTT. Its translation: CASSQVAGFRNTIYF.

The genes are TRBV4-3 and TRBJ1-4; TRBD1 agrees at 11 bases. Germline CDR1 and CDR2: LGHNA and YSLEER. CDR3 size: 17 residues. The V segment lost 1 base and the J segment 8 bases; nucleotides outside the gene matches: 9. The CDR3 DNA reads as TGCGCCAGCAGCCAAGCTCCCGGCGGGACAGGGGGGGAAAAACTGTTTTTT. It encodes CASSQAPGGTGGEKLFF.

The rearrangement joins TRBV27 to TRBJ2-1, with TRBD1 as a possible D gene (6 bases). V lost 1 base to trimming and J lost 7 bases, with 11 bases between them. The CDR3 spans 14 residues. CDR1 is MNHEY and CDR2 is SMNVEV in the germline V gene (reference sequence). The DNA for the CDR3 is TGTGCCAGCAGTTTATTAAACAGGGATAATGAGCAGTTCTTC. It encodes CASSLLNRDNEQFF.

J is TRBJ2-2 and V is TRBV9; 11 nucleotides agree with TRBD1. This CDR3 has 16 amino acids. V trimming: 5 bases; J trimming: 4 bases; junction bases outside the gene matches: 7. The germline CDR1 and CDR2 sequences are SGDLS and YYNGEE. The CDR3 loop reads CASSQQGTGGTGELFF. CDR3 nucleotide sequence: TGTGCCAGCAGTCAACAAGGGACAGGGGGCACCGGGGAGCTGTTTTTT.

The chain combines TRBV23-1 with TRBJ1-5; D uncertain. TRBV23-1 is recorded as an ORF, its role being uncertain. V lost 7 bases to trimming and J lost 0 bases, with 7 bases between them. The CDR3 has 13 residues. CDR3 in amino acids: CASNSNSNQPQHF. The CDR3 DNA reads as TGCGCCAGCAACAGCAATAGCAATCAGCCCCAGCATTTT.

The rearrangement joins TRBV28 to TRBJ2-7, with D perhaps TRBD1 (6 bases). Germline V gives CDR1 MDHEN, CDR2 SYDVKM. The ends were cut back, 4 bases at V and 2 bases at J, with 15 bases in the middle. This CDR3 comprises 15 residues. DNA of the CDR3: TGTGCCAGCAGTTCACAGGGAAGGCCTCCCTACGAGCAGTACTTC. The encoded protein is CASSSQGRPPYEQYF. Complete variable domain (other parts from reference TRBV28 and TRBJ2-7): DVKVTQSSRYLVKRTGEKVFLECVQDMDHENMFWYRQDPGLGLRLIYFSYDVKMKEKGDIPEGYSVSREKKERFSLILESASTNQTSMYLCASSSQGRPPYEQYFGPGTRLTVT.

The rearrangement links TRBV11-2 to TRBJ2-7; D ambiguous. CDR1 is SGHAT and CDR2 is FQNNGV in the germline V gene. Deletions cut 5 bases from V and 7 bases from J, with 15 bases between. CDR3 size: 13 residues. This CDR3 is CASSPLVSLEQYF. CDR3 sequence (DNA): TGTGCCAGCAGCCCACTGGTAAGCTTGGAGCAGTACTTC. Looking up the rest from reference TRBV11-2 and TRBJ2-7 gives the full variable domain: EAGVAQSPRYKIIEKRQSVAFWCNPISGHATLYWYQQILGQGPKLLIQFQNNGVVDDSQLPKDRFSAERLKGVDSTLKIQPAKLEDSAVYLCASSPLVSLEQYFGPGTRLTVT.

The chain joins TRBV19 to TRBJ1-2; 12 nucleotides line up with TRBD1. The CDR3 runs 14 residues. V gave up 6 bases and J gave up 8 bases; unmatched junction bases: 7. Germline V gene data show CDR1 as LNHDA and CDR2 as SQIVND (reference sequence). CDR3: CASSRDRGRRGYTF. The CDR3 nucleotides read TGTGCCAGTAGCCGGGACAGGGGGCGACGCGGCTACACCTTC.

This chain links TRBV30 with TRBJ2-5, with 10 bases that match TRBD1. Unmatched junction bases numbered 6, after V lost 0 bases and J lost 5 bases. The CDR3 length is 15 residues. Germline V gene sequence: CDR1 GTSNPN, CDR2 SVGIG (reference sequence). DNA of the CDR3: TGTGCCTGGAGTGTGACGACAGGGGGCGCGGAGACCCAGTACTTC. It translates to CAWSVTTGGAETQYF.

This chain links TRBV18 with TRBJ2-7, with D possibly being TRBD2 (5 bases). The CDR3 covers 13 residues. V was shortened by 5 bases and J by 3 bases, with 11 bases between the two germline ends. Germline lookup yields CDR1 KGHSH and CDR2 LQKENI. The CDR3 nucleotides read TGTGCCAGCTCAGGTCGGGAAGGCTACGAGCAGTACTTC. It codes for CASSGREGYEQYF.

V is TRBV6-5 and J is TRBJ2-7, with TRBD1 matching over 11 bases. Germline CDR1 MNHEY, CDR2 SVGAGI. V shed 7 bases and J 2 bases; nucleotides not matched to a gene: 4. The CDR3 consists of 14 residues. In nucleotides, the CDR3 is TGTGCCAGCACCGGACAGGGGGCCGCCTACGAGCAGTACTTC. Translating it yields CASTGQGAAYEQYF.

The chain combines TRBV5-1 with TRBJ1-1; a possible D gene is TRBD1 (5 bases). The germline CDR1 and CDR2 sequences are SGHRS and YFSETQ. This CDR3 has 15 amino acids. Trimming took 4 bases from V and 4 from J, leaving 17 bases between them. The CDR3 bases are TGCGCCAGCAGCCCAAGGACGGGGGTCATCACTGAAGCTTTCTTT. This codes for CASSPRTGVITEAFF.

The chain is built from TRBV19 and TRBJ2-7; 8 nucleotides agree with TRBD1. With 3 bases clipped from V and 6 bases from J, the junction kept 7 bases outside the gene matches. The CDR3 is 14 amino acids. CDR1 is LNHDA, CDR2 SQIVND, per germline (reference sequence). CDR3 sequence (DNA): TGTGCCAGTAGTATTTCGGGACAGGAAACCGAGCAGTACTTC. This sequence encodes CASSISGQETEQYF.

The chain is built from TRBV13 and TRBJ1-4, with 8 positions matching TRBD1. There are 16 residues in the CDR3. CDR1 PRHDT and CDR2 FYEKMQ come from the germline V gene (reference sequence). V was pared by 4 bases and J by 3 bases, with 7 bases of the junction left unmatched. DNA for the CDR3: TGTGCCAGCAGCTCTGCAGGGGGCTCTGCTAATGAAAAACTGTTTTTT. It yields the protein CASSSAGGSANEKLFF.

This chain connects TRBV6-6 to TRBJ2-5, with a weak D call TRBD1 (5 bases). The CDR3 is made up of 15 amino acids. The germline gives CDR1 MNHNY, CDR2 SVGAGI (reference sequence). V was clipped by 5 bases and J by 4 bases, with 17 bases between them. CDR3 coding DNA: TGTGCCAGCAGTCAGGGTTCCTTGGCAGGAGAGACCCAGTACTTC. Translation: CASSQGSLAGETQYF.

This clone was recorded a few times. The J gene is TRBJ1-3, the V gene TRBV27; D is perhaps TRBD1 (6 bases). Trimming took 0 bases from V and 0 from J, leaving 12 bases between them. This CDR3 has 17 residues. CDR1 is MNHEY, CDR2 SMNVEV, per germline (reference sequence). The CDR3 sequence is CASSLSAGTHSGNTIYF. The CDR3 DNA sequence: TGTGCCAGCAGTTTATCCGCCGGGACACACTCTGGAAACACCATATATTTT.

The chain is built from TRBV7-9 and TRBJ2-7; possibly TRBD1 or TRBD2 for D (5 bases each). Trimming stripped 5 bases from V and 4 bases from J, with 18 bases between. The CDR3 runs 15 residues. The V gene's germline CDR1 is SEHNR and CDR2 FQNEAQ (reference sequence). CDR3 amino acids: CASSPRDGFSYEQYF. The CDR3 DNA sequence: TGTGCCAGCAGCCCCAGGGACGGGTTCTCATACGAGCAGTACTTC.

The chain combines TRBV5-8 with TRBJ2-7, with D tentatively TRBD1 (6 bases). This CDR3 region has 12 residues. Germline V gene data show CDR1 as SGHTS and CDR2 as YDEGEE. Between the trimmed V and J ends, which lost 4 bases and 5 bases, there was a span of 10 bases. CDR3 DNA: TGTGCCAGCAGCCAGACAGGCCACGAGCAGTACTTC. Translating it yields CASSQTGHEQYF.

The chain is built from TRBV9 and TRBJ1-1, with 7 bases matching TRBD1. Losses at the gene ends were 4 bases for V and 2 bases for J; bases not matched to a gene: 5. CDR1 and CDR2 from the germline V gene are SGDLS and YYNGEE. This CDR3 region has 14 residues. Written as DNA, the CDR3 is TGTGCCAGCAGCATACAGGGGAGCAACACTGAAGCTTTCTTT. Translation: CASSIQGSNTEAFF.

The V gene is TRBV2, the J gene TRBJ2-7, with a possible D match to TRBD1 (6 bases). V was clipped by 8 bases and J by 4 bases, with 15 bases between them. The V gene's germline CDR1 is SNHLY and CDR2 FYNNEI. CDR3 length: 13 amino acids. CDR3 loop: CASQGGGRYEQYF. The CDR3 DNA is TGTGCCAGCCAAGGGGGTGGAAGATACGAGCAGTACTTC.

The chain uses TRBV2 and TRBJ2-7; 9 bases align to TRBD2. Germline-derived CDR1 and CDR2 are SNHLY and FYNNEI. The CDR3 covers 13 residues. V lost 5 bases, J lost 5 bases, and 4 bases stayed unmatched. CDR3 sequence: CASSYLAGDEQYF. CDR3 bases: TGTGCCAGCAGTTACTTAGCGGGAGACGAGCAGTACTTC.

The chain links TRBV27 to TRBJ1-1; D uncertain. The CDR3 length is 15 residues. The germline V gene has CDR1 MNHEY and CDR2 SMNVEV (reference sequence). V lost 6 bases and J lost 5, with 19 bases in between. DNA of the CDR3: TGTGCCAGCAGCTCCCCGACACCCGATGGAACTGAAGCTTTCTTT. Translating it yields CASSSPTPDGTEAFF.

This clone was found once. The chain uses TRBV28 and TRBJ2-7; the D is unclear. The CDR3 runs to 12 residues. The ends were cut back, 6 bases at V and 2 bases at J, with 8 bases in the middle. Germline CDR1 MDHEN, CDR2 SYDVKM. Written as DNA, the CDR3 is TGTGCCAGCAGGGTAGGAGCCTACGAGCAGTACTTC. Translated: CASRVGAYEQYF.

The chain combines TRBV2 with TRBJ2-5, with 12 bases fitting TRBD1. The length of the CDR3 is 15 residues. Germline lookup yields CDR1 SNHLY and CDR2 FYNNEI. J gave up 5 bases and V 6 bases, and 7 bases lay outside the gene matches. CDR3 amino acids: CASRIGTGGQETQYF. The CDR3 coding sequence is TGTGCCAGCAGAATCGGGACAGGGGGCCAGGAGACCCAGTACTTC.